Below are 2 T cell receptor beta chains sequenced from a single sample in a study of PD-1 blockade in classical Hodgkin lymphoma. Profiled with immunoSEQ multiplex PCR; TCRdb holds only in-frame clones, not every one. This repertoire shows 18,000 or so clones, about three quarters found once; its top ten account for approximately 2.1%. As to time point: cycle 4 day 1 (C4D1), after around six weeks of nivolumab. Each patient's relapse followed autologous stem cell transplantation, and brentuximab vedotin exposure varied. The CD4+ T cells used were purified from thawed PBMCs through magnetic negative selection. Material: CD4+ T cells from blood, obtained before the fourth cycle of nivolumab. The receptor source for this set is a human donor with classical Hodgkin lymphoma.

J is TRBJ2-3 and V is TRBV5-4; 12 bases are a match to TRBD2. J gave up 6 bases and V 4 bases, and 15 bases lay outside the gene matches. There are 18 residues in the CDR3. Per germline, CDR1 SGHNT and CDR2 YYREEE (reference sequence). The CDR3 region is CASSVLTSGSSPGDTQYF. The CDR3 coding sequence is TGTGCCAGCAGCGTCCTGACTAGCGGGAGTTCCCCCGGGGATACGCAGTATTTT.

This clone was observed once. The chain carries TRBV7-2 and TRBJ1-3; TRBD1 agrees at 9 bases. Germline lookup yields CDR1 SGHTA and CDR2 FQGNSA. V trimming: 3 bases; J trimming: 4 bases; junction bases outside the gene matches: 10. There are 17 residues in the CDR3. This CDR3 reads CASSFDDRGNSGNTIYF. CDR3 sequence (DNA): TGTGCCAGCAGCTTTGACGACAGGGGGAATTCCGGAAACACCATATATTTT.